Detailed here is one T cell receptor beta chain. This entry is derived from a study of blood T cell repertoires in COVID-19. Sequenced by immunoSEQ multiplex PCR; TCRdb stores in-frame clones only, minus some. The sample shows over 300,000 clones, about four fifths of them seen only once. CDR1 and CDR2 (germline): GTSNPN, SVGIG (reference sequence). Deletions cut 4 bases from V and 3 bases from J, with 9 bases between. The CDR3 is made up of 13 amino acids. The clonotype comes from a woman aged 45-60 years with acute or convalescent COVID-19. Sequencing was done on a sample of peripheral blood. V is TRBV30 and J is TRBJ1-4; D is unclear. The CDR3 here is CAWKRRANEKLFF. DNA of the CDR3: TGTGCCTGGAAGCGGAGAGCTAATGAAAAACTGTTTTTT.